The TCR beta chain under discussion was sequenced for a study of T cell repertoires in cytomegalovirus infection. Whole-study context: Recently identified HLA-C-restricted and well-studied HLA-B-restricted CMV epitopes were used. It was the public TCR beta signatures that indicated both CMV infection and matching HLA type.

CDR3 size: 17 residues. From germline, CDR1 is SEHNR and CDR2 FQNEAQ (reference sequence). J gave up 0 bases and V 6 bases, and 12 bases lay outside the gene matches. Findings and limits, study-wide: The study found HLA-C-restricted CMV-specific TCR beta clonotypes dominating the ex vivo response. Individuals carrying CMV plus the relevant HLA were identified by cumulative frequency of public TCR beta families.

This clonotype was recorded many times. Its matching antigen is unknown. TCRdb re-analysed the reads in MiXCR, keeping a single row per CDR3 protein. The sample comprises tens of thousands of distinct CDR3 sequences, under 30% of which are singletons, and roughly 50% rests with the top ten. This sequence joins TRBV7-9 and TRBJ2-7, with 9 bases aligning to TRBD1. This TCR was sampled from a human donor in good health (CMV status not recorded). Some clones in this sample may be carry-over from other donors' samples. The sample consisted of CD8+ T cells from cultured PBMCs, taken from culture after CMV antigen stimulation. CDR3: CASSSTGTGQPSYEQYF. The CDR3 DNA is TGTGCCAGCAGTTCTACCGGGACAGGGCAACCCTCCTACGAGCAGTACTTC.